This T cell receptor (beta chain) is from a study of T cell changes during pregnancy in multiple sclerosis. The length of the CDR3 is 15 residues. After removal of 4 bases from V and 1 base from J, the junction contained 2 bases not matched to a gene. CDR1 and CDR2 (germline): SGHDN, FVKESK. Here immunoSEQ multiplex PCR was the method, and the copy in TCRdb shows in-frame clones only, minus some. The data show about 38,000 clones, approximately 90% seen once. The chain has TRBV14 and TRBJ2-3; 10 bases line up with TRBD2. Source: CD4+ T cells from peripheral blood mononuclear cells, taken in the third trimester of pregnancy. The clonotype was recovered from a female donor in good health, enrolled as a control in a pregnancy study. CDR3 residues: CASSPGLAGTDTQYF. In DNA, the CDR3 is TGTGCCAGCAGCCCCGGACTAGCGGGCACAGATACGCAGTATTTT.